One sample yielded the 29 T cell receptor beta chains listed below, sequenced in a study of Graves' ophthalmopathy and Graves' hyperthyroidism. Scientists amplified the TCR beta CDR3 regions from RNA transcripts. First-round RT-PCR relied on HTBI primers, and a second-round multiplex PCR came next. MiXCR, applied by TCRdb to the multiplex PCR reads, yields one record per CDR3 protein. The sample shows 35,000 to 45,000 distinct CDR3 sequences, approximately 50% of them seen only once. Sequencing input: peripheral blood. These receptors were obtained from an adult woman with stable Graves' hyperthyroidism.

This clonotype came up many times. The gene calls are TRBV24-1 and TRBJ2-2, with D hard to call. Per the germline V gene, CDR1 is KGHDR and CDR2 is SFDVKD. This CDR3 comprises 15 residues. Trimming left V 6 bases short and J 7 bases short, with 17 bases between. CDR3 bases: TGTGCCACCAGTCCAGGAGATATCGGTGACGGGGAGCTGTTTTTT. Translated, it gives CATSPGDIGDGELFF.

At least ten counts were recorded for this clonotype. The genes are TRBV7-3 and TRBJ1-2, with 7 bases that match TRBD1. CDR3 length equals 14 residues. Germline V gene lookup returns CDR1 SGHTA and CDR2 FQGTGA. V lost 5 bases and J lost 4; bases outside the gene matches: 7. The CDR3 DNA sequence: TGTGCCAGCAGCACGGAGGACAGGATCTATGGCTACACCTTC. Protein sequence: CASSTEDRIYGYTF.

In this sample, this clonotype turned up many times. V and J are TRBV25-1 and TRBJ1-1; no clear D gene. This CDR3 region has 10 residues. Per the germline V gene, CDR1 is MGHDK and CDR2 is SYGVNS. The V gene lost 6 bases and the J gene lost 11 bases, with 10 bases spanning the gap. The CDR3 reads CASSEGAAFF. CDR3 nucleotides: TGTGCCAGCAGCGAAGGAGCGGCTTTCTTT.

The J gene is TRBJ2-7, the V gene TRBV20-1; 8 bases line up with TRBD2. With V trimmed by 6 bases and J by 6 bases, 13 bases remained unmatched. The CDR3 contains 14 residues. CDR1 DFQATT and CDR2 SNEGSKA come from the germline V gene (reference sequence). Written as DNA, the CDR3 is TGCAGTGCCCAGCCGGGACTAGGAGGGCCCGAGCAGTACTTC. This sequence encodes CSAQPGLGGPEQYF.

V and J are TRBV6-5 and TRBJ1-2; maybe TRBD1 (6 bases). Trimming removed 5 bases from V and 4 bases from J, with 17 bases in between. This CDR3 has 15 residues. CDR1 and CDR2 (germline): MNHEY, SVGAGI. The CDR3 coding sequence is TGTGCCAGCAGTGTCGAACCGGGACAAACCTATGGCTACACCTTC. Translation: CASSVEPGQTYGYTF.

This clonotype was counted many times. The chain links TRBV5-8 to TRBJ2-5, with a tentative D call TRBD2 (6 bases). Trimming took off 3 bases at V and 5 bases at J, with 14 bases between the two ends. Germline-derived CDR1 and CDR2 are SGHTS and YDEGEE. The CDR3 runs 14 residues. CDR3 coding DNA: TGTGCCAGCAGCTCGGGGAGCGGGTCCGAGACCCAGTACTTC. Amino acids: CASSSGSGSETQYF.

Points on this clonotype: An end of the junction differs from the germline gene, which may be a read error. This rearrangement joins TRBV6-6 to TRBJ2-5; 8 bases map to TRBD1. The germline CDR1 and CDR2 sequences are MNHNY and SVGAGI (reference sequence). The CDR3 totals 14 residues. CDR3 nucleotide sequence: TGTGCCAGTAGTTATTGGACAGGGCAAGAGACCCAGTACTTC. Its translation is CASSYWTGQETQYF.

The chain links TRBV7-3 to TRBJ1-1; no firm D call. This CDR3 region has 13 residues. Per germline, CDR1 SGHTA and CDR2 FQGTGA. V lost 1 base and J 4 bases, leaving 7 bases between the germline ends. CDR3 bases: TGTGCCAGCAGCTTAATGCCGGGCACTGAAGCTTTCTTT. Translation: CASSLMPGTEAFF.

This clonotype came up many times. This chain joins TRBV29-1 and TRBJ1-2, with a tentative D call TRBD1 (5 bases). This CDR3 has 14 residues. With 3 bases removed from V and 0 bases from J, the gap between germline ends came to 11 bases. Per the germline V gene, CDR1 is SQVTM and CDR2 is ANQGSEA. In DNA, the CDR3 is TGCAGCGTTGAGTGGCAGGGACCTAACTATGGCTACACCTTC. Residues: CSVEWQGPNYGYTF.

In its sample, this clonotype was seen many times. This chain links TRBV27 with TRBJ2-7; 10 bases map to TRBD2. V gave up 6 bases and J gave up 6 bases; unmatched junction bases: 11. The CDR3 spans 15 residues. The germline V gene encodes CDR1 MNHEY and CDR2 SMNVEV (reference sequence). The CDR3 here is CASSPQMGLASEQYF. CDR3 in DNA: TGTGCCAGCAGCCCGCAGATGGGACTAGCGTCCGAGCAGTACTTC.

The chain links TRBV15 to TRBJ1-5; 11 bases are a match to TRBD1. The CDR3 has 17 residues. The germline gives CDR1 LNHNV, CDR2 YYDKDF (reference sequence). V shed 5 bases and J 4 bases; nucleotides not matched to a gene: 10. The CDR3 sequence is CATSARRTGGRNQPQHF. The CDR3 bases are TGTGCCACCAGCGCCCGACGGACAGGGGGCAGGAATCAGCCCCAGCATTTT. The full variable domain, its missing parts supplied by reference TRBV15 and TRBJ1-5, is DAMVIQNPRYQVTQFGKPVTLSCSQTLNHNVMYWYQQKSSQAPKLLFHYYDKDFNNEADTPDNFQSRRPNTSFCFLDIRSPGLGDTAMYLCATSARRTGGRNQPQHFGDGTRLSIL.

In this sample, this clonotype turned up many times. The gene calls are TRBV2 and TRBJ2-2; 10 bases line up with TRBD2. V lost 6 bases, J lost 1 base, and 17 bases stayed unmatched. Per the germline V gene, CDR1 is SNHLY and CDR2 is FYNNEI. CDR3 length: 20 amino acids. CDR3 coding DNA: TGTGCCAGCAGGATCCTGTTCCCTAGCGGGAGCGCGAGGAACACCGGGGAGCTGTTTTTT. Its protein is CASRILFPSGSARNTGELFF.

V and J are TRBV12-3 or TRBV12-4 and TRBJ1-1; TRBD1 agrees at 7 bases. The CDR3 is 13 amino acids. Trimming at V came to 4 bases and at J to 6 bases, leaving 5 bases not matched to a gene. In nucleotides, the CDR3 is TGTGCCAGCAGTTCCGGGACAGTCTCTGAAGCTTTCTTT. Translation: CASSSGTVSEAFF.

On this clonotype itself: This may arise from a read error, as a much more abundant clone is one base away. CDR3 bases: TGTGCCTGGGTAGGGTTCTATGGCTACACCTTC. Amino acids: CAWVGFYGYTF. The V gene is TRBV30, the J gene TRBJ1-2; D unresolved. CDR1 and CDR2 (germline): GTSNPN, SVGIG (reference sequence). The CDR3 length is 11 residues. Trimming left V 5 bases short and J 4 bases short, with 8 bases between.

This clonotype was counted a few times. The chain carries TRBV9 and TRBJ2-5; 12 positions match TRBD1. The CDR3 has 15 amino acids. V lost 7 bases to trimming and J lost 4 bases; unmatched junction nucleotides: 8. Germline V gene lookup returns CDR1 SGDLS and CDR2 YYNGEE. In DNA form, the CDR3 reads TGTGCCAGCGTCCCCGGGACAGGGGGCGGAGAGACCCAGTACTTC. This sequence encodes CASVPGTGGGETQYF.

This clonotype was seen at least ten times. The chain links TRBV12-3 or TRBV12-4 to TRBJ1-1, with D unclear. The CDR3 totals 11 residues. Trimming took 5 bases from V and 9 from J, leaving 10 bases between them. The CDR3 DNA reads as TGTGCCAGCAGTGAAGGAGGCAAAGCTTTCTTT. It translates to CASSEGGKAFF.

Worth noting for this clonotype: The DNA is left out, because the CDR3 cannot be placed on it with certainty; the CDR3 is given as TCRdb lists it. CDR3: CASSFYICSAGGGVAFF. The rearrangement uses TRBV7-9 and TRBJ1-1; the listed D gene, TRBD1, was not tested against the DNA. Germline-derived CDR1 and CDR2 are SEHNR and FQNEAQ (reference sequence). The CDR3 totals 17 residues, both ends included.

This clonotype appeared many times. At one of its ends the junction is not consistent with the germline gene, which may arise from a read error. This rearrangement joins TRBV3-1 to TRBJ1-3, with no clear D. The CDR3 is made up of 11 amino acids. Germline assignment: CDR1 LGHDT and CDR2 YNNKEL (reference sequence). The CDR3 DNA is TGTGCCAGCAGCCTGGGCCCCTTCCTGAGGTTT. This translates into CASSLGPFLRF. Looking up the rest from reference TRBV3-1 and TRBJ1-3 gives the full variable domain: DTAVSQTPKYLVTQMGNDKSIKCEQNLGHDTMYWYKQDSKKFLKIMFSYNNKELIINETVPNRFSPKSPDKAHLNLHINSLELGDSAVYFCASSLGPFLRFGEGSWLTVV.

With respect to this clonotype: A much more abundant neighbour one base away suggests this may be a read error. CDR3 sequence reads: CASSIVAGSSWVTDTQYF. The DNA for the CDR3 is TGTGCCAGTAGTATAGTAGCGGGGTCCTCCTGGGTAACAGATACGCAGTATTTT. The rearrangement links TRBV19 to TRBJ2-3, with 8 bases that match TRBD2. From germline, CDR1 is LNHDA and CDR2 SQIVND (reference sequence). CDR3 length: 18 residues. The J segment lost 3 bases and the V segment lost 1 base, leaving 12 bases of the junction unmatched.

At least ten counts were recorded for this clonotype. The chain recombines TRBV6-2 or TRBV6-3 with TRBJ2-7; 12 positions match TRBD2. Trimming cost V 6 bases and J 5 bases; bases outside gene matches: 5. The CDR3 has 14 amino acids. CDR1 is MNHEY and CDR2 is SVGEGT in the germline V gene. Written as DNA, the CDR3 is TGTGCCAGCAGCCCCCGACTAGCGGGAGACGAGCAGTACTTC. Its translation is CASSPRLAGDEQYF.

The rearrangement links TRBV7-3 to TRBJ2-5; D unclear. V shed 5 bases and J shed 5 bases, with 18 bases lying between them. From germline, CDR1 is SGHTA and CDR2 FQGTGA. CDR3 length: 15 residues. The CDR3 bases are TGTGCCAGCAGCCCTACAAGTTCCCCGCGGGAGACCCAGTACTTC. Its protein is CASSPTSSPRETQYF.

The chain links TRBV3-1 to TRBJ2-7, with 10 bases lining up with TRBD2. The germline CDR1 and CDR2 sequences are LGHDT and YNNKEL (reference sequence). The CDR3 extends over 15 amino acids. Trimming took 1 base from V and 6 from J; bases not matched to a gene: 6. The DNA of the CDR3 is TGTGCCAGCAGCCAAGTACGCCTAGCGGGAGTCGAGCAGTACTTC. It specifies CASSQVRLAGVEQYF.

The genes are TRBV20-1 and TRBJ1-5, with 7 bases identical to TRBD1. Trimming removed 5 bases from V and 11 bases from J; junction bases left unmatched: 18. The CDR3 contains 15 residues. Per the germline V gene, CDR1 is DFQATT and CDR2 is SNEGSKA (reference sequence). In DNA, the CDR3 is TGCAGTGCTGCTACAGGGGACTGGGGGCAAGAGACCCAGCATTTT. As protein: CSAATGDWGQETQHF.

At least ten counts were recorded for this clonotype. CDR3 residues: CASSFAGGQPQHF. CDR3 in DNA: TGTGCCAGCAGCTTCGCTGGGGGTCAGCCCCAGCATTTT. The V gene is TRBV7-2, the J gene TRBJ1-5; the D gene is possibly TRBD1 (5 bases). Germline CDR1 reads SGHTA; CDR2 reads FQGNSA. The CDR3 covers 13 residues. Trimming cost V 3 bases and J 6 bases, with 9 bases left between them.

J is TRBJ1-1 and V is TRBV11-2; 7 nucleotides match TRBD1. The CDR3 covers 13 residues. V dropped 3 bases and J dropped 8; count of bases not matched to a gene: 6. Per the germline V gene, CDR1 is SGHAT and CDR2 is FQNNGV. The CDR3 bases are TGTGCCAGCAGCTTTACCGGGACAGACGAAGCTTTCTTT. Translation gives CASSFTGTDEAFF. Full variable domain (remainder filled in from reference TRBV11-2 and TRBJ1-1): EAGVAQSPRYKIIEKRQSVAFWCNPISGHATLYWYQQILGQGPKLLIQFQNNGVVDDSQLPKDRFSAERLKGVDSTLKIQPAKLEDSAVYLCASSFTGTDEAFFGQGTRLTVV.

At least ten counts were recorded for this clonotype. The CDR3 reads CASSSTDRVGHNSPLHF. Here the CDR3 DNA reads TGTGCCAGCAGTTCAACCGACAGGGTCGGCCATAATTCACCCCTCCACTTT. V gene TRBV27 combines with J gene TRBJ1-6, with 7 bases aligning to TRBD1. With V trimmed by 4 bases and J by 5 bases, 11 bases remained unmatched. The CDR3 length is 17 residues. Germline values: CDR1 MNHEY, CDR2 SMNVEV (reference sequence).

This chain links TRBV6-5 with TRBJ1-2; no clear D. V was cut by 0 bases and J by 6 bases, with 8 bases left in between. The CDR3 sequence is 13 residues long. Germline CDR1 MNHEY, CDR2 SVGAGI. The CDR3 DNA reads TGTGCCAGCAGTTACTCGATGCCGGATGGCTACACCTTC. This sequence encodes CASSYSMPDGYTF.

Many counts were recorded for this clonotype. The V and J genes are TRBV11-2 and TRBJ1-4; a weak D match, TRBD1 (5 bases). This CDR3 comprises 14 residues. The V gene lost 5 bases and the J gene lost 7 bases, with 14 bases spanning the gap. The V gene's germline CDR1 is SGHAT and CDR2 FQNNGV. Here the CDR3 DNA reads TGTGCCAGCAGCCCTCAGGGTGGTGGTGAAAAACTGTTTTTT. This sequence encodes CASSPQGGGEKLFF.

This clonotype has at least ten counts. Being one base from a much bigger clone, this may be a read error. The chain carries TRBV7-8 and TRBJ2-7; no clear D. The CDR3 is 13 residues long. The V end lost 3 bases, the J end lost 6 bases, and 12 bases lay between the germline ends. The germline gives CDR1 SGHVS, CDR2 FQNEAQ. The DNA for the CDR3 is TGTGCCAGCAGCTTGTATAGTTTCCTCGAGCAGTACTTC. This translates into CASSLYSFLEQYF.